This TCR beta chain was observed in a study of CD8 T cells in Susac syndrome. On the study more broadly: When blood was collected, patients with Susac syndrome were therapy-naive, were taking corticosteroids, or were receiving intravenous immunoglobulin alone.

Trimming cost V 0 bases and J 6 bases, with 3 bases left between them. Germline V gene data show CDR1 as LGHDT and CDR2 as YNNKEL (reference sequence). CDR3 size: 11 residues. Blood CD8+ and CD4+ T cells underwent high-throughput TCR beta sequencing. Bulk CD8+ and CD4+ cells came from magnetic negative isolation; CD8+ TEMRA by FACS. RNA was extracted with the RNeasy kit, and a quantity of roughly 0.5 to 1 ug was reverse transcribed using random hexamers. Multiplex immunoSEQ PCR targeted 54 Vbeta and 13 Jbeta TCR beta segments. Each CDR3 protein is one row after TCRdb ran MiXCR on the immunoSEQ multiplex PCR reads. The table records roughly 200,000 distinct CDR3 sequences, around 94% of them present only once.

This rearrangement joins TRBV3-1 to TRBJ2-7; D unclear. The source of this sequence is a human donor with Susac syndrome. The specimen sequenced was CD4+ T cells from PBMCs. Here the CDR3 reads CASSQDTEQYF. The CDR3 DNA reads as TGTGCCAGCAGCCAAGACACCGAGCAGTACTTC.